Following are 3 T cell receptor beta chains from one sample sequenced in a study of T cell clonotyping in hematopoietic cell transplantation. Repertoires were generated with immunoSEQ multiplex PCR, while TCRdb's copy carries only in-frame clones and drops some. This sample has fewer than 50,000 clones, with approximately 90% found just once. Stated time point: recipient sample about 28 days before transplant, after cytoreduction. Source: peripheral blood mononuclear cells, taken before stem cell transplant. All receptors come from a man in his fifties or sixties with biphenotypic leukemia. Some clones in this sample may be carry-over from other donors' samples.

V and J are TRBV6-5 and TRBJ2-7, with D possibly matching TRBD2 (6 bases). Trimming pared 2 bases from V and 2 bases from J, leaving 10 bases between. The CDR3 is 14 amino acids. The V gene's germline CDR1 is MNHEY and CDR2 SVGAGI. The CDR3 spells CASSYRERPYEQYF. DNA for the CDR3: TGTGCCAGCAGTTACCGGGAGCGTCCCTACGAGCAGTACTTC.

The chain joins TRBV5-1 to TRBJ1-2; D perhaps matches TRBD1 (5 bases). In germline, CDR1 is SGHRS, CDR2 YFSETQ. Deletions cut 0 bases from V and 5 bases from J, with 14 bases between. The CDR3 totals 15 residues. CDR3 sequence reads: CASSLAPGTDYGYTF. The CDR3 nucleotides are TGCGCCAGCAGCTTGGCCCCCGGGACGGATTATGGCTACACCTTC. Drawing the rest from reference TRBV5-1 and TRBJ1-2, the complete variable domain is KAGVTQTPRYLIKTRGQQVTLSCSPISGHRSVSWYQQTPGQGLQFLFEYFSETQRNKGNFPGRFSGRQFSNSRSEMNVSTLELGDSALYLCASSLAPGTDYGYTFGSGTRLTVV.

The rearrangement links TRBV19 to TRBJ1-3, with D unresolved. Germline CDR1 reads LNHDA; CDR2 reads SQIVND (reference sequence). This CDR3 region has 14 residues. The ends were cut back, 7 bases at V and 0 bases at J, with 10 bases in the middle. The CDR3 nucleotides are TGTGCCAGTATTGAGACCTACTCTGGAAACACCATATATTTT. Protein product: CASIETYSGNTIYF.